The 27 T cell receptor beta chains below all came from one sample that was sequenced in a study of T cells in Graves' hyperthyroidism and ophthalmopathy. RNA transcripts provided the source from which TCR beta CDR3 regions were amplified. The primer set for the first-round RT-PCR of the TCR CDR3 was HTBI. In TCRdb, the multiplex PCR reads were re-called with MiXCR into one record per CDR3 protein. The data contain fewer than 110,000 distinct CDR3 sequences, about 15% of them singletons. The sample consisted of blood. Every receptor here comes from a woman aged 45 to 65 with Graves' hyperthyroidism.

This clonotype was seen only a few times. V usage is TRBV3-1 and J usage is TRBJ2-3, with 8 bases fitting TRBD2. The V and J ends lost 4 bases and 6 bases, in that order; junction bases with no gene match: 9. The length of the CDR3 is 15 residues. Germline V gives CDR1 LGHDT, CDR2 YNNKEL (reference sequence). As DNA, the CDR3 is TGTGCCAGCAGCCCCTCGGGCGGGAGGACGGATACGCAGTATTTT. Protein sequence: CASSPSGGRTDTQYF.

The chain has TRBV28 and TRBJ1-1; a possible D gene is TRBD1 (6 bases). Trimming shortened V by 9 bases and J by 1 base, and 15 bases separated the two germline ends. The CDR3 runs to 14 residues. Germline V gene lookup returns CDR1 MDHEN and CDR2 SYDVKM. The CDR3 coding sequence is TGTGCCAGTCTGAGAGGGGACAAGAACACTGAAGCTTTCTTT. It is translated as CASLRGDKNTEAFF.

This clonotype was picked up many times. The chain joins TRBV7-8 to TRBJ2-3; weak D call: TRBD2 (6 bases). The CDR3 has 18 residues. Germline CDR1 is SGHVS and CDR2 is FQNEAQ. Trimming took off 2 bases at V and 4 bases at J, with 22 bases between the two ends. The CDR3, as DNA: TGTGCCAGCAGCTTACTTTTTCGTGGTCGGAGGGGACCAGATACGCAGTATTTT. Translating it yields CASSLLFRGRRGPDTQYF.

The V gene is TRBV20-1, the J gene TRBJ2-7; tentatively, D is TRBD1 or TRBD2 (5 bases each). The length of the CDR3 is 13 residues. The V and J ends lost 1 base and 3 bases respectively, with 10 bases between them. The germline CDR1 and CDR2 sequences are DFQATT and SNEGSKA (reference sequence). In DNA, the CDR3 is TGCAGTGCTAGAGTATTGGGGGACTACGAGCAGTACTTC. This translates into CSARVLGDYEQYF.

This clonotype was recorded at least ten times. The chain joins TRBV3-1 to TRBJ1-3; tentatively, D is TRBD1 (6 bases). The CDR3 has 13 amino acids. Germline values: CDR1 LGHDT, CDR2 YNNKEL (reference sequence). V shed 6 bases and J shed 9 bases, with 15 bases lying between them. CDR3 amino acids: CASSLPGQGTIYF. For the CDR3, the DNA is TGTGCCAGCAGTTTACCGGGACAAGGCACCATATATTTT. The variable domain in full, completed from reference TRBV3-1 and TRBJ1-3, reads DTAVSQTPKYLVTQMGNDKSIKCEQNLGHDTMYWYKQDSKKFLKIMFSYNNKELIINETVPNRFSPKSPDKAHLNLHINSLELGDSAVYFCASSLPGQGTIYFGEGSWLTVV.

This clonotype was counted ten times or more. The V gene is TRBV18, the J gene TRBJ2-3, with 8 bases identical to TRBD2. Germline CDR1 KGHSH, CDR2 LQKENI. The CDR3 covers 15 residues. V shed 6 bases, J shed 4 bases, and the junction held 9 bases outside the gene matches. The CDR3 reads CASSYKSGSPDTQYF. In nucleotides, the CDR3 is TGTGCCAGCTCGTATAAAAGCGGGAGCCCAGATACGCAGTATTTT.

This clonotype appeared many times. V gene TRBV20-1 combines with J gene TRBJ1-2; tentative D call: TRBD1 (6 bases). This CDR3 comprises 14 residues. Germline CDR1 and CDR2: DFQATT and SNEGSKA (reference sequence). V was shortened by 4 bases and J by 2 bases, with 14 bases between the two germline ends. The CDR3 is CSANRAGDNYGYTF. CDR3 nucleotides: TGCAGTGCTAATCGGGCAGGGGACAACTATGGCTACACCTTC.

This clonotype was detected many times. J is TRBJ2-7 and V is TRBV5-1; 9 nucleotides agree with TRBD2. V lost 0 bases and J lost 1; bases outside the gene matches: 8. This CDR3 region has 17 residues. Germline V CDR1 and CDR2: SGHRS, YFSETQ. This chain's CDR3 is CASSLVRAGGPSYEQYF. The CDR3 coding sequence is TGCGCCAGCAGCTTGGTCCGGGCGGGAGGGCCATCCTACGAGCAGTACTTC.

In this sample, this clonotype turned up many times. This sequence joins TRBV20-1 and TRBJ2-2; 8 bases fit TRBD1. V shed 0 bases and J 4 bases; nucleotides not matched to a gene: 7. CDR3 length equals 16 residues. CDR1 is DFQATT, CDR2 SNEGSKA, per germline (reference sequence). The CDR3 loop reads CSARDTAGGVTGELFF. The CDR3 nucleotides are TGCAGTGCTAGAGACACAGCAGGGGGCGTCACCGGGGAGCTGTTTTTT.

This clonotype occurred many times. J is TRBJ1-5 and V is TRBV27, with 12 bases matching TRBD1. V was clipped by 6 bases and J by 1 base; unmatched bases: 7. The germline V gene has CDR1 MNHEY and CDR2 SMNVEV (reference sequence). The CDR3 sequence is 17 residues long. This chain's CDR3 is CASRLGTGGTSNQPQHF. The CDR3 region has the DNA TGTGCCAGCAGATTGGGGACAGGGGGCACGAGCAATCAGCCCCAGCATTTT.

The J gene is TRBJ2-2, the V gene TRBV12-3 or TRBV12-4; 8 bases agree with TRBD2. V was clipped by 2 bases and J by 4 bases; unmatched bases: 9. CDR3 size: 17 residues. This CDR3 reads CASSLIVAGMGTGELFF. In nucleotides, the CDR3 is TGTGCCAGCAGTTTAATCGTAGCGGGGATGGGCACCGGGGAGCTGTTTTTT.

This clonotype was detected ten times or more. This may be a read error, as it is one base from a much larger clone. This sequence joins TRBV12-3 or TRBV12-4 and TRBJ2-3; D gene unclear. There are 12 residues in the CDR3. V was cut by 5 bases and J by 4 bases, with 7 bases left in between. Here the CDR3 reads CASSRSADTQYF. The CDR3, as DNA: TGTGCCAGCAGTAGGAGCGCAGATACGCAGTATTTT.

As for this clonotype: A read error may be the cause here, since a much bigger clone is one base away. The chain carries TRBV6-5 and TRBJ1-2; the D gene is possibly TRBD1 (6 bases). In germline, CDR1 is MNHEY, CDR2 SVGAGI. This CDR3 contains 15 residues. CDR3 nucleotides: TGTGCCAGCACCCTGCTCGGGGGACAACTTCTTGGCTACGCCTTC. Translation gives CASTLLGGQLLGYAF.

There are many counts of this clonotype. The chain employs TRBV6-4 and TRBJ2-1, with 10 bases identical to TRBD2. Germline CDR1 and CDR2: MRHNA and SNTAGT. CDR3 size: 15 residues. J lost 2 bases, V lost 2 bases, and 0 bases had no gene match. The CDR3 DNA follows: TGTGCCAGCAGTGACGGGACTAGCGCCTACAATGAGCAGTTCTTC. It specifies CASSDGTSAYNEQFF.

CDR3 residues: CASSLARGQETQYF. The DNA for the CDR3 is TGCGCCAGCAGCTTGGCCAGGGGGCAAGAGACCCAGTACTTC. V gene TRBV5-1 combines with J gene TRBJ2-5; 7 bases map to TRBD1. This CDR3 region has 14 residues. CDR1 SGHRS and CDR2 YFSETQ come from the germline V gene. After removal of 0 bases from V and 2 bases from J, the junction contained 1 base not matched to a gene.

Only a few counts were recorded for this clonotype. Relative to the germline gene, one junction end is altered; a read error may explain this. J is TRBJ1-1 and V is TRBV27; D remains unclear. Per germline, CDR1 MNHEY and CDR2 SMNVEV (reference sequence). This CDR3 has 13 amino acids. This CDR3 reads CASGLWAYTEAFF. The CDR3 nucleotides read TGTGCCAGCGGTTTGTGGGCTTACACTGAAGCTTTCTTT.

At least ten counts were recorded for this clonotype. The chain has TRBV10-3 and TRBJ2-5, with D perhaps TRBD2 (5 bases). Germline V CDR1 and CDR2: ENHRY, SYGVKD. The CDR3 has 14 residues. Trimming cost V 3 bases and J 5 bases, with 13 bases left between them. This CDR3 reads CAISDILGGETQYF. The CDR3 DNA follows: TGTGCCATCAGTGATATACTAGGTGGGGAGACCCAGTACTTC.

This clonotype was seen at least ten times. The genes are TRBV12-3 or TRBV12-4 and TRBJ1-4; D ambiguous. The CDR3 length is 14 residues. Trimming pared 7 bases from V and 5 bases from J, leaving 14 bases between. CDR3 region: CASTAQTGNEKLFF. In DNA form, the CDR3 reads TGTGCCAGCACCGCCCAGACGGGGAATGAAAAACTGTTTTTT.

About this clonotype itself: This may arise from a read error, as a much more abundant clone is one base away. The CDR3 end shows no conserved phenylalanine or tryptophan, and so a read error is likely. The chain recombines TRBV6-2 or TRBV6-3 with TRBJ2-4; D might be TRBD1 (6 bases). Germline V gives CDR1 MNHEY, CDR2 SVGEGT. Trimming left V 10 bases short and J 0 bases short, with 13 bases between. The CDR3 sequence is 14 residues long. The CDR3 protein is CATTEGVAKNIQYS. CDR3 nucleotide sequence: TGTGCCACGACTGAGGGGGTAGCCAAAAACATTCAGTACTCC.

The table lists this clonotype with many counts. An end of the junction differs from the germline gene, which may be a read error. The CDR3 DNA follows: TGTGCTAGCAGCCGGGGCGTCGGAACCGGGGGGGAGACCCAGTACTTC. This sequence encodes CASSRGVGTGGETQYF. The rearrangement uses TRBV7-7 and TRBJ2-5; 7 bases match TRBD2. Germline V gene lookup returns CDR1 SSHAT and CDR2 FNYEAQ (reference sequence). This CDR3 region has 16 residues.

This clonotype was seen at least ten times. The chain combines TRBV30 with TRBJ1-1; no definite D call. The ends were cut back, 0 bases at V and 4 bases at J, with 12 bases in the middle. The CDR3 spans 14 residues. Germline loops: CDR1 GTSNPN, CDR2 SVGIG (reference sequence). The CDR3 sequence: CAWSVSVRGTEAFF. CDR3 bases: TGTGCCTGGAGTGTATCCGTTCGTGGCACTGAAGCTTTCTTT. The full variable domain, in which reference TRBV30 and TRBJ1-1 provide the parts outside the CDR3, is SQTIHQWPATLVQPVGSPLSLECTVEGTSNPNLYWYRQAAGRGLQLLFYSVGIGQISSEVPQNLSASRPQDRQFILSSKKLLLSDSGFYLCAWSVSVRGTEAFFGQGTRLTVV.

This clonotype has ten or more counts. The chain uses TRBV3-1 and TRBJ1-2; D is ambiguous. The length of the CDR3 is 14 residues. Germline V gene data show CDR1 as LGHDT and CDR2 as YNNKEL (reference sequence). Trimming removed 1 base at V and 4 bases at J, with 10 bases between. This CDR3 reads CASSQGAQSYGYTF. CDR3 nucleotides: TGTGCCAGCAGCCAAGGGGCTCAAAGCTATGGCTACACCTTC. The full variable domain, in which reference TRBV3-1 and TRBJ1-2 provide the parts outside the CDR3, is DTAVSQTPKYLVTQMGNDKSIKCEQNLGHDTMYWYKQDSKKFLKIMFSYNNKELIINETVPNRFSPKSPDKAHLNLHINSLELGDSAVYFCASSQGAQSYGYTFGSGTRLTVV.

This clonotype was counted at least ten times. This chain connects TRBV20-1 to TRBJ2-7; possible D gene TRBD1, 5 bases. The germline V and J ends were trimmed by 0 bases and 2 bases, with 17 bases remaining between them. CDR1 is DFQATT and CDR2 is SNEGSKA in the germline V gene (reference sequence). The CDR3 covers 16 residues. CDR3 residues: CSARDPGGRGTYEQYF. DNA for the CDR3: TGCAGTGCTAGAGATCCGGGTGGTAGGGGAACCTACGAGCAGTACTTC.

The table lists this clonotype with many counts. V is TRBV3-1 and J is TRBJ1-6; D call uncertain. CDR1 and CDR2 (germline): LGHDT, YNNKEL (reference sequence). V lost 2 bases and J lost 8, with 7 bases in between. CDR3 size: 13 residues. The CDR3 bases are TGTGCCAGCAGCCAATTGAGGGATTCACCCCTCCACTTT. Its translation: CASSQLRDSPLHF.

On this clonotype itself: A much larger clone sits a single nucleotide away, making a read error possible. CDR3 region: CATSDSLGLDLPNEQYF. CDR3 nucleotides: TGTGCCACCAGTGATAGTTTAGGACTAGACCTTCCCAATGAGCAGTACTTC. J is TRBJ2-1 and V is TRBV24-1; 7 nucleotides agree with TRBD2. The J call may not be correct, given that the DNA end is closer to TRBJ2-7. CDR3 length: 17 residues. CDR1 is KGHDR, CDR2 SFDVKD, per germline.

This clonotype was found many times. The rearrangement uses TRBV4-2 and TRBJ2-1, with TRBD2 matching 7 bases. V shed 0 bases and J 7 bases; nucleotides not matched to a gene: 12. CDR3 length: 17 amino acids. Germline CDR1 and CDR2: LGHNA and YNFKEQ. The DNA of the CDR3 is TGTGCCAGCAGCCAAGAAATGTCGGCGGGAGCGGGGAATGAGCAGTTCTTC. Its protein is CASSQEMSAGAGNEQFF.

The table lists this clonotype with many counts. The rearrangement uses TRBV5-6 and TRBJ2-3; D is perhaps TRBD1 or TRBD2 (5 bases each). V was trimmed by 5 bases and J by 5 bases, leaving 21 bases between them. CDR1 and CDR2 (germline): SGHDT, YYEEEE. CDR3 length: 16 amino acids. CDR3: CASRLRGAQGVDTQYF. The CDR3 nucleotides read TGTGCCAGCAGATTGAGAGGGGCGCAAGGGGTAGATACGCAGTATTTT.